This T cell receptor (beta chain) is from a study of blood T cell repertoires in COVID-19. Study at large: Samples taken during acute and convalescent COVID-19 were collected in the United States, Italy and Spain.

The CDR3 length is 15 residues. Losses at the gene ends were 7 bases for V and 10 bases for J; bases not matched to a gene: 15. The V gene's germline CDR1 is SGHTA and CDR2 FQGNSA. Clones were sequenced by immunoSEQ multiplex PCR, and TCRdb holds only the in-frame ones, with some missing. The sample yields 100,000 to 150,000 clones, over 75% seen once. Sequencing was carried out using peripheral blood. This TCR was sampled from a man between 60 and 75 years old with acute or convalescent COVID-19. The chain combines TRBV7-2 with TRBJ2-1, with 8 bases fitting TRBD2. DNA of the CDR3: TGTGCCAGCACCCTTAGCGGGAACCCCAGTTCCGAGCAGTTCTTC. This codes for CASTLSGNPSSEQFF.